These 4 T cell receptor beta chains share one sample of origin, sequenced in a study of T cells in women clearing cervical HPV infection. The table came from immunoSEQ multiplex PCR; TCRdb's copy has only in-frame clones and leaves some out. This sample's table has 40,000 to 45,000 clones. The sequenced sample was blood buffy coat. The receptors were gathered from a woman aged 18-70 years with a cervical HPV16 infection that either progressed to CIN3+ or cleared (not recorded which).

Notes on this clone: The read is 3 residues too short to cover the CDR3 end, so that end is filled in from the germline J gene. This chain joins TRBV9 and TRBJ2-7, with 8 positions matching TRBD2. Trimming at V came to 1 base and at J to 5 bases, leaving 8 bases not matched to a gene. In germline, CDR1 is SGDLS, CDR2 YYNGEE. CDR3 length: 15 amino acids. The DNA read from the CDR3 is TGTGCCAGCAGCGTATATGGCGGGGGGATTCACGAG. Translating gives CASSVYGGGIHE. The whole CDR3 reads CASSVYGGGIHEQYF.

About this clone: From the germline J gene comes the end of the CDR3, since the read stops 3 residues before it. The gene calls are TRBV5-1 and TRBJ1-3, with no clear D. The CDR3 length is 14 residues. The ends were cut back, 0 bases at V and 7 bases at J, with 11 bases in the middle. In germline, CDR1 is SGHRS, CDR2 YFSETQ. This CDR3 is CASSLDGLRNTIYF. The DNA read from the CDR3 is TGCGCCAGCAGCTTGGACGGGTTAAGGAACACC.

Turning to this clone: The sequence runs out 3 residues before the end of the CDR3; the remainder is reconstructed from the germline J gene. The rearrangement uses TRBV5-4 and TRBJ2-7, with 9 nucleotides matching TRBD1. The CDR3 is made up of 14 amino acids. CDR1 and CDR2 from the germline V gene are SGHNT and YYREEE (reference sequence). With 0 bases clipped from V and 2 bases from J, the junction kept 0 bases outside the gene matches. The chain's CDR3 is CASSLGTGAYEQYF. CDR3 bases read: TGTGCCAGCAGCTTGGGGACAGGGGCCTACGAG.

Notes on this clone: The read comes to an end 3 residues before the CDR3 does, leaving the germline J gene to fill in the end. This rearrangement joins TRBV6-1 to TRBJ1-1; 7 nucleotides align to TRBD1. V was pared by 4 bases and J by 0 bases, with 2 bases of the junction left unmatched. Germline assignment: CDR1 MNHNS and CDR2 SASEGT. The CDR3 sequence is 14 residues long. The CDR3 loop reads CASSVQGLNTEAFF. CDR3 DNA (partial): TGTGCCAGCAGTGTACAGGGGTTGAACACTGAA.